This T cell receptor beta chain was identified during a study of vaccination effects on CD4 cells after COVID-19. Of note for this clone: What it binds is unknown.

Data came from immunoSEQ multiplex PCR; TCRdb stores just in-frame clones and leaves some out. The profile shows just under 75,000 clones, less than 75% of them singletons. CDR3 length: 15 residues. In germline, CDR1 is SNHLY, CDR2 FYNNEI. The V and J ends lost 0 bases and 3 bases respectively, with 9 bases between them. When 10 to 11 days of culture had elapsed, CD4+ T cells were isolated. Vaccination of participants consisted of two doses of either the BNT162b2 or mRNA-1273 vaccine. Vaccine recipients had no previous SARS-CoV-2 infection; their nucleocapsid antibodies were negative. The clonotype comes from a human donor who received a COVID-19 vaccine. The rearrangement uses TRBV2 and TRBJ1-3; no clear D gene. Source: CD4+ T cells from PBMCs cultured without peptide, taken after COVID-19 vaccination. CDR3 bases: TGTGCCAGCAGTGAAGCATACAGCATTGGAAACACCATATATTTT. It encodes CASSEAYSIGNTIYF. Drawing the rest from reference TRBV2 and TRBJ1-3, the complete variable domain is EPEVTQTPSHQVTQMGQEVILRCVPISNHLYFYWYRQILGQKVEFLVSFYNNEISEKSEIFDDQFSVERPDGSNFTLKIRSTKLEDSAMYFCASSEAYSIGNTIYFGEGSWLTVV.